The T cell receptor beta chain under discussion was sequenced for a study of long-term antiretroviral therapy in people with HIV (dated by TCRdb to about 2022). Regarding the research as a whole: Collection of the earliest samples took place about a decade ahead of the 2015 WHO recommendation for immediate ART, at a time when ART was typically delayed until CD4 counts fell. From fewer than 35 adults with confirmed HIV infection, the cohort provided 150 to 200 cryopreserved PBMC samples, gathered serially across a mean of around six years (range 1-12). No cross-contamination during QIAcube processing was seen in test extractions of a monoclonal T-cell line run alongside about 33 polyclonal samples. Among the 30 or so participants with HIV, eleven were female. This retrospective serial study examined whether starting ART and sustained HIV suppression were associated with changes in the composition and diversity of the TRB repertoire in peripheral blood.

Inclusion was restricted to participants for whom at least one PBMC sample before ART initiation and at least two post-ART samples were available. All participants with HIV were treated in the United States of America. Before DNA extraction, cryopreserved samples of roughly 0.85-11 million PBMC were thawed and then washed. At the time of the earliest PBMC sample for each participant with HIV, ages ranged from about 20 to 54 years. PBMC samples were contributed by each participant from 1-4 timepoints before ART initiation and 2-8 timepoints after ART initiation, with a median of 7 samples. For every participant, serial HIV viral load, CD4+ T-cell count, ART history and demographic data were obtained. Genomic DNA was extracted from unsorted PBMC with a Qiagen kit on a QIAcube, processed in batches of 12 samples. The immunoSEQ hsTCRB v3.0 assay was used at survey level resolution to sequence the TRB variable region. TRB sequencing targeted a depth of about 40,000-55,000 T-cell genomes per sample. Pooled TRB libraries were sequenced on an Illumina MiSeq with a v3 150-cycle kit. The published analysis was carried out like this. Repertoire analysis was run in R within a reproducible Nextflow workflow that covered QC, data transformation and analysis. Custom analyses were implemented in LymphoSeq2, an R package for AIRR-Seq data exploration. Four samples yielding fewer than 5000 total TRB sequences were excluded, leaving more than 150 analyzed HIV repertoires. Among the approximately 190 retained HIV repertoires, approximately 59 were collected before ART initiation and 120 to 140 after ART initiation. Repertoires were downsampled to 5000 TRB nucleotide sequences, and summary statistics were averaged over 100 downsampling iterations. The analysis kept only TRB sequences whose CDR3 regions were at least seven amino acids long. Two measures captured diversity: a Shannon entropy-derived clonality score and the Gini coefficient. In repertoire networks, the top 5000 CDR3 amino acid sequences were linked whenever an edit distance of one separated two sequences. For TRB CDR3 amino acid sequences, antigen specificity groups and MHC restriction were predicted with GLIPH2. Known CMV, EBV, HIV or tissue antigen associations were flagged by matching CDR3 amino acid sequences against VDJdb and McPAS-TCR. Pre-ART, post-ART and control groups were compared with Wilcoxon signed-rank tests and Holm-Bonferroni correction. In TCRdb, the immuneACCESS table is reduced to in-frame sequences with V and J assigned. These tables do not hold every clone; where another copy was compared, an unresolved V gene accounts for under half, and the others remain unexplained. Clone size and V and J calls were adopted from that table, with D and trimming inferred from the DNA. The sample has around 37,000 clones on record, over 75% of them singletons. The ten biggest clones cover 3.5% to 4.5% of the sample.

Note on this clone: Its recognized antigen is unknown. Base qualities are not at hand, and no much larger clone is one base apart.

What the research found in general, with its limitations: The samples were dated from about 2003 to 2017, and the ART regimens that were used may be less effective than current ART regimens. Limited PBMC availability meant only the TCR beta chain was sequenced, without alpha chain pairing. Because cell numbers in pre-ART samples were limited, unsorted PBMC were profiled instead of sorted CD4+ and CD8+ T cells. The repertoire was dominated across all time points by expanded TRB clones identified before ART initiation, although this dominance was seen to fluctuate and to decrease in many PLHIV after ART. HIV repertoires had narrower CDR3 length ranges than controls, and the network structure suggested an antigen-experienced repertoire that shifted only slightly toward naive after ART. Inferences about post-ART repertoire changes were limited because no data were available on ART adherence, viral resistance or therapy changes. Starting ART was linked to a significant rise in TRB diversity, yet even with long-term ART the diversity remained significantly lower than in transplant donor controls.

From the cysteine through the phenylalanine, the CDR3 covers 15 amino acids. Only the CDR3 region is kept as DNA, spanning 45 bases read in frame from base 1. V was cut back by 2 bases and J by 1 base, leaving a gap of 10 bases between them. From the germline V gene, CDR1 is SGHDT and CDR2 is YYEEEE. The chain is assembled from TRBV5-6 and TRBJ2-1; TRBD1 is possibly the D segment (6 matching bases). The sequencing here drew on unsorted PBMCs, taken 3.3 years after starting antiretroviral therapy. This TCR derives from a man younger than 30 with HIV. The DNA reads TGTGCCAGCAGCTTCGGGACATGGTCCTACAATGAGCAGTTCTTC. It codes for CASSFGTWSYNEQFF.